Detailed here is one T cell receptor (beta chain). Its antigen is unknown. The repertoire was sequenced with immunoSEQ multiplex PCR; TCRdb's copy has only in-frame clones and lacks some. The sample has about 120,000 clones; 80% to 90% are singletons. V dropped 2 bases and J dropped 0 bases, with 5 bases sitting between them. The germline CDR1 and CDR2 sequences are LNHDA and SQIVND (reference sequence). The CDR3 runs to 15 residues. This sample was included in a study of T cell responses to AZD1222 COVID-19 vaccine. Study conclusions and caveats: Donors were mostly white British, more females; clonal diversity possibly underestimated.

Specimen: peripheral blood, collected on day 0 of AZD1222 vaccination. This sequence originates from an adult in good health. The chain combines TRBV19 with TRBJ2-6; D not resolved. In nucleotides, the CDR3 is TGTGCCAGTAGTATATTGGCCTCTGGGGCCAACGTCCTGACTTTC. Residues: CASSILASGANVLTF. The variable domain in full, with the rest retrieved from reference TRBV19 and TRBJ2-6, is DGGITQSPKYLFRKEGQNVTLSCEQNLNHDAMYWYRQDPGQGLRLIYYSQIVNDFQKGDIAEGYSVSREKKESFPLTVTSAQKNPTAFYLCASSILASGANVLTFGAGSRLTVL.